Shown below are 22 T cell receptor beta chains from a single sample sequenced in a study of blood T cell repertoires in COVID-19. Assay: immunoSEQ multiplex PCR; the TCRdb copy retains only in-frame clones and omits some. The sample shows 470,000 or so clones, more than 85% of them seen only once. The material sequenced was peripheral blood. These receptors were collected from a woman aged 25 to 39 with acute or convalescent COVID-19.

CDR3 region: CASSSLLAGGTYNEQFF. For the CDR3, the DNA is TGCGCCAGCAGCTCATTACTAGCGGGGGGAACCTACAATGAGCAGTTCTTC. The chain uses TRBV5-1 and TRBJ2-1, with 12 bases identical to TRBD2. V shed 3 bases, J shed 2 bases, and the junction held 6 bases outside the gene matches. Looked up from germline, CDR1 is SGHRS and CDR2 is YFSETQ. CDR3 length equals 17 residues.

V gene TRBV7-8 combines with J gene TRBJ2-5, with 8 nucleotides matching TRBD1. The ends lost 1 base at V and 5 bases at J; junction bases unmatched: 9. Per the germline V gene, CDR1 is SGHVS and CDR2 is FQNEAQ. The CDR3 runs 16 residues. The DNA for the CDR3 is TGTGCCAGCAGCTTAGGAACAGGGGGAGTCGGGGAGACCCAGTACTTC. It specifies CASSLGTGGVGETQYF. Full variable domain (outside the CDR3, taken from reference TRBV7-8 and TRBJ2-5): GAGVSQSPRYKVAKRGQDVALRCDPISGHVSLFWYQQALGQGPEFLTYFQNEAQLDKSGLPSDRFFAERPEGSVSTLKIQRTQQEDSAVYLCASSLGTGGVGETQYFGPGTRLLVL.

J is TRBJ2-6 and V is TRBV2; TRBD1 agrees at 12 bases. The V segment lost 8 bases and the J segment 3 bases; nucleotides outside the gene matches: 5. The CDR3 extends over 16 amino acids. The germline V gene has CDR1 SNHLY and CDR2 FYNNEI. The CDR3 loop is CASAGTGGGGANVLTF. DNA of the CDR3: TGTGCCAGCGCCGGGACAGGGGGCGGTGGGGCCAACGTCCTGACTTTC. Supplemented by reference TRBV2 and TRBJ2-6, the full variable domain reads EPEVTQTPSHQVTQMGQEVILRCVPISNHLYFYWYRQILGQKVEFLVSFYNNEISEKSEIFDDQFSVERPDGSNFTLKIRSTKLEDSAMYFCASAGTGGGGANVLTFGAGSRLTVL.

The CDR3 loop reads CASSFGTLGTDTQYF. The CDR3 DNA reads as TGTGCCAGCAGCTTCGGGACTTTAGGGACAGATACGCAGTATTTT. This sequence joins TRBV5-8 and TRBJ2-3; tentative D call: TRBD2 (6 bases). The CDR3 spans 15 residues. Germline loops: CDR1 SGHTS, CDR2 YDEGEE. Deletions cut 2 bases from V and 3 bases from J, with 13 bases between.

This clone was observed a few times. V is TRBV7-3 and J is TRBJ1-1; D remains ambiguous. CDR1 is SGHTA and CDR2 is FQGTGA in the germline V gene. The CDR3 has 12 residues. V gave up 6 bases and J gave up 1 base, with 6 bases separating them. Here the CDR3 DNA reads TGTGCCAGCAGGGCCTCGAACACTGAAGCTTTCTTT. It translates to CASRASNTEAFF. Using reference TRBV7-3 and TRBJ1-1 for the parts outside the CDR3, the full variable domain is GAGVSQTPSNKVTEKGKYVELRCDPISGHTALYWYRQSLGQGPEFLIYFQGTGAADDSGLPNDRFFAVRPEGSVSTLKIQRTERGDSAVYLCASRASNTEAFFGQGTRLTVV.

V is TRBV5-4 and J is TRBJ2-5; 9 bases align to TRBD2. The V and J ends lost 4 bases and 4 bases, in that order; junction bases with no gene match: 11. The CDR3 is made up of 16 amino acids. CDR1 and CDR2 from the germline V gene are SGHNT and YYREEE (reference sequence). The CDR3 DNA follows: TGTGCCAGCAGCCCGGACGGCGGGGGGGTAGGAGAGACCCAGTACTTC. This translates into CASSPDGGGVGETQYF. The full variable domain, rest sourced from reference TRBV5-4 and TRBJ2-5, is ETGVTQSPTHLIKTRGQQVTLRCSSQSGHNTVSWYQQALGQGPQFIFQYYREEENGRGNFPPRFSGLQFPNYSSELNVNALELDDSALYLCASSPDGGGVGETQYFGPGTRLLVL.

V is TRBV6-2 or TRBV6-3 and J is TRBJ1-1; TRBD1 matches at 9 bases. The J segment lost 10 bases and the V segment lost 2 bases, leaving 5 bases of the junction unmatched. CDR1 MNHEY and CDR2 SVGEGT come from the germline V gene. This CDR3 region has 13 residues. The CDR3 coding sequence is TGTGCCAGCAGTTACGGACAGGGGATGGTAGCTTTCTTT. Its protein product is CASSYGQGMVAFF.

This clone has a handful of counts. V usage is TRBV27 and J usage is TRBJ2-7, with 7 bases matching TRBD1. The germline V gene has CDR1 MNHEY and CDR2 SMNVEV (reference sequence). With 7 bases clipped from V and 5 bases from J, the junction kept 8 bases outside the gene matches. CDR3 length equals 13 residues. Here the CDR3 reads CASKGQQRDEQYF. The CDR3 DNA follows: TGTGCCAGCAAGGGACAGCAAAGGGACGAGCAGTACTTC.

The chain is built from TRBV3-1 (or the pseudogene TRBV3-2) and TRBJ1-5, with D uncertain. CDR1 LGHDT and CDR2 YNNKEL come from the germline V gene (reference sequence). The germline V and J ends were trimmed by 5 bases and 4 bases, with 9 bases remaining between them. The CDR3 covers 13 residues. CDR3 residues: CASSTSPNQPQHF. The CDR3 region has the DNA TGTGCCAGCAGCACATCGCCAAATCAGCCCCAGCATTTT.

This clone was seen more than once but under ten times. The CDR3 spells CASSPRGGAGTGELFF. The CDR3 nucleotides read TGTGCCAGCAGCCCCCGCGGGGGGGCGGGGACCGGGGAGCTGTTTTTT. The chain links TRBV9 to TRBJ2-2, with 9 bases identical to TRBD2. This CDR3 contains 16 residues. The J segment lost 5 bases and the V segment lost 4 bases, leaving 9 bases of the junction unmatched. Germline V gene data show CDR1 as SGDLS and CDR2 as YYNGEE.

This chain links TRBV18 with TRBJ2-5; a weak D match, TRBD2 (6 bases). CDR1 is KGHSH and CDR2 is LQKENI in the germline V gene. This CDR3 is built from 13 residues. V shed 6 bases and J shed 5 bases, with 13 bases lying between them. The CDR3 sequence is CASSTGVGETQYF. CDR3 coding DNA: TGTGCCAGCTCGACGGGGGTCGGGGAGACCCAGTACTTC. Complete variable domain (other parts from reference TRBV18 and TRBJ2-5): NAGVMQNPRHLVRRRGQEARLRCSPMKGHSHVYWYRQLPEEGLKFMVYLQKENIIDESGMPKERFSAEFPKEGPSILRIQQVVRGDSAAYFCASSTGVGETQYFGPGTRLLVL.

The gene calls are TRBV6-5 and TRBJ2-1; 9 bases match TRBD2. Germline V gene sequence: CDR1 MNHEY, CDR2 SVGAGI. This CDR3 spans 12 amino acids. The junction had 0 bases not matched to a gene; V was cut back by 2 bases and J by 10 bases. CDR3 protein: CASSYGTSEQFF. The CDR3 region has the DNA TGTGCCAGCAGTTACGGGACTAGCGAGCAGTTCTTC.

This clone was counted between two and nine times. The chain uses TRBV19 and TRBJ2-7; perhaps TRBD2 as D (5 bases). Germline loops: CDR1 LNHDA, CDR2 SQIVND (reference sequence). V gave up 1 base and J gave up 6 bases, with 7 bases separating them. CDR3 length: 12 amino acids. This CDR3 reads CASSIVEGEQYF. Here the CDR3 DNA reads TGTGCCAGTAGTATAGTAGAGGGCGAGCAGTACTTC.

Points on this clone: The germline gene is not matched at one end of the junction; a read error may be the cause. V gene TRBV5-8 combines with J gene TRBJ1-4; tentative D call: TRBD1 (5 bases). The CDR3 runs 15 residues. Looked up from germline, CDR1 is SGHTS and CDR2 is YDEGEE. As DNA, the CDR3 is TGTGCCACCAGCCGAGCGGGGCGAGTAAATGAAAAACTGTTTTTT. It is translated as CATSRAGRVNEKLFF.

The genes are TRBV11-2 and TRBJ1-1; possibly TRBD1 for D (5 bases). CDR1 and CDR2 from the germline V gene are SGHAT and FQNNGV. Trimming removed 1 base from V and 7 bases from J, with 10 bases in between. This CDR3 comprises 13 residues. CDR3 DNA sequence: TGTGCCAGCAGCTTAGGGGGCGGGGGTGAAGCTTTCTTT. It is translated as CASSLGGGGEAFF.

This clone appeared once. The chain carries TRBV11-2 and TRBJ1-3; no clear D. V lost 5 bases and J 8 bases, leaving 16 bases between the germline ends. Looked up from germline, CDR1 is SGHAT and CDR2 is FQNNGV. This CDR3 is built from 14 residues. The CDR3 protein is CASSRQSFGDTIYF. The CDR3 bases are TGTGCCAGCAGCCGACAATCCTTCGGGGACACCATATATTTT.

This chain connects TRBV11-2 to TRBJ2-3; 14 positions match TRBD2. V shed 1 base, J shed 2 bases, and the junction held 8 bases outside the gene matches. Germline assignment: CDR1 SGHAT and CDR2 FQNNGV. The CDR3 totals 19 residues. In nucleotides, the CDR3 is TGTGCCAGCAGCTTAGTATCAGCGGGACTAGCGGGAGTCACAGATACGCAGTATTTT. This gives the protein CASSLVSAGLAGVTDTQYF.

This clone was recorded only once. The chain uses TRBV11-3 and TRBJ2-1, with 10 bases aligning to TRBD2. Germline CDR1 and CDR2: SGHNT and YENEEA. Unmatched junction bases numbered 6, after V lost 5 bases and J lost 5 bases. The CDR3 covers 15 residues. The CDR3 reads CASSKGTSADNEQFF. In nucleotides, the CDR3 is TGTGCCAGCAGCAAAGGGACTAGCGCTGACAATGAGCAGTTCTTC.

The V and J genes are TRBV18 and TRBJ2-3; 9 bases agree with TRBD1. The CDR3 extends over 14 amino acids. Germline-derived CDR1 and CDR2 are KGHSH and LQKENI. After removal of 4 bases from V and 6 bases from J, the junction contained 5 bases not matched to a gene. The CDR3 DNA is TGTGCCAGCTCACTTGGGACAGGGATTGATACGCAGTATTTT. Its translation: CASSLGTGIDTQYF.

CDR3 sequence: CASSHTGQGKTYEQYF. The CDR3 bases are TGTGCCAGCAGCCACACCGGCCAGGGAAAAACCTACGAGCAGTACTTC. The chain combines TRBV7-9 with TRBJ2-7, with D possibly TRBD1 on 5 matching bases. Germline lookup yields CDR1 SEHNR and CDR2 FQNEAQ (reference sequence). Trimming stripped 5 bases from V and 2 bases from J, with 19 bases between. CDR3 length equals 16 residues.

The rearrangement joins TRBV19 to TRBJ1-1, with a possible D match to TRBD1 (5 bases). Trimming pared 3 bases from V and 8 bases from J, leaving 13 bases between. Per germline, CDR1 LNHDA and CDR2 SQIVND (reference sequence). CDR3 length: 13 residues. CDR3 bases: TGTGCCAGTAGTATCTTAGGGGCGCCCGAAGCTTTCTTT. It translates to CASSILGAPEAFF. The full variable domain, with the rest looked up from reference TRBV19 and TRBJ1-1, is DGGITQSPKYLFRKEGQNVTLSCEQNLNHDAMYWYRQDPGQGLRLIYYSQIVNDFQKGDIAEGYSVSREKKESFPLTVTSAQKNPTAFYLCASSILGAPEAFFGQGTRLTVV.

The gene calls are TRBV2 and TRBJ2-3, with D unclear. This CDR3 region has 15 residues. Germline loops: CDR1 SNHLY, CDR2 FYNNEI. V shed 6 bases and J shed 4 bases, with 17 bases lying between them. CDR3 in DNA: TGTGCCAGCAGCGATAACCCTCTTGCGGCAGATACGCAGTATTTT. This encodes CASSDNPLAADTQYF.